The 20 T cell receptor beta chains below were found in one sample sequenced in a study of CD8 T cells in ankylosing spondylitis. TCRdb processed the 5' RACE reads anew with MiXCR; each CDR3 protein has one entry. In the table there are about 240,000 distinct CDR3 sequences, 10% to 13% of which are singletons. The sample taken for sequencing was blood, either unsorted or a sorted T cell fraction (not recorded which). All receptors come from a male donor with ankylosing spondylitis or in good health (not recorded which).

This clonotype showed up many times. V usage is TRBV27 and J usage is TRBJ2-7, with no clear D. This CDR3 has 15 residues. Looked up from germline, CDR1 is MNHEY and CDR2 is SMNVEV (reference sequence). The V and J ends lost 5 bases and 0 bases respectively, with 14 bases between them. The CDR3 is CASSPRPAFSYEQYF. In DNA form, the CDR3 reads TGTGCCAGCAGTCCCCGGCCAGCCTTCTCCTACGAGCAGTACTTC.

Ten or more counts support this clonotype. The chain links TRBV20-1 to TRBJ2-7; 8 nucleotides match TRBD1. The CDR3 is made up of 14 amino acids. V shed 6 bases, J shed 2 bases, and the junction held 9 bases outside the gene matches. Per germline, CDR1 DFQATT and CDR2 SNEGSKA (reference sequence). DNA for the CDR3: TGCAGTGCCCCCGACAGGGGATTCACCTACGAGCAGTACTTC. Amino acids: CSAPDRGFTYEQYF.

This clonotype was detected ten times or more. The chain uses TRBV18 and TRBJ2-2, with D perhaps being TRBD1 or TRBD2 (5 bases each). Germline loops: CDR1 KGHSH, CDR2 LQKENI. Between the trimmed V and J ends, which lost 3 bases and 4 bases, there was a span of 12 bases. The CDR3 runs to 15 residues. CDR3 loop: CASSPGTTTTGELFF. The DNA of the CDR3 is TGTGCCAGCTCACCCGGGACGACGACCACCGGGGAGCTGTTTTTT.

A note on this clonotype: At one end, the junction sequence differs from germline, possibly due to a read error. The J gene is TRBJ2-3, the V gene TRBV30, with 9 bases aligning to TRBD2. Germline V gene lookup returns CDR1 GTSNPN and CDR2 SVGIG (reference sequence). CDR3 length: 13 amino acids. The CDR3 DNA sequence: TGTACCTGGAGTCTCGCGGGGGGGCTCGGGCAGTATTTT. This gives the protein CTWSLAGGLGQYF.

This clonotype has just a few counts. This rearrangement joins TRBV19 to TRBJ1-6, with 9 positions matching TRBD1. This CDR3 has 15 amino acids. Germline V CDR1 and CDR2: LNHDA, SQIVND (reference sequence). J was trimmed by 8 bases and V by 2 bases; bases with no gene match: 4. CDR3 sequence reads: CASSISTGGDSPLHF. The CDR3 DNA follows: TGTGCCAGTAGTATAAGCACAGGGGGCGATTCACCCCTCCACTTT.

This clonotype was recorded at least ten times. The chain combines TRBV20-1 with TRBJ1-3, with a weak D call TRBD1 (5 bases). Trimming cost V 0 bases and J 1 base, with 16 bases left between them. Germline V gene lookup returns CDR1 DFQATT and CDR2 SNEGSKA (reference sequence). The CDR3 is 17 amino acids. This CDR3 reads CSARDSKKGFSGNTIYF. The CDR3, as DNA: TGCAGTGCTAGAGATTCCAAAAAGGGGTTTTCTGGAAACACCATATATTTT.

This clonotype was observed many times. This chain uses TRBV6-1 with TRBJ2-7, with 7 bases fitting TRBD1. In germline, CDR1 is MNHNS, CDR2 SASEGT. This CDR3 spans 16 amino acids. Trimming removed 8 bases from V and 3 bases from J; junction bases left unmatched: 16. The CDR3 protein is CASLESPGQRIYEQYF. CDR3 bases: TGTGCCAGCCTGGAATCTCCGGGACAGCGAATCTACGAGCAGTACTTC.

Many counts were recorded for this clonotype. The chain employs TRBV27 and TRBJ1-1, with 12 bases aligning to TRBD1. The CDR3 has 16 residues. Trimming took 2 bases from V and 5 from J; bases not matched to a gene: 6. Germline V gene data show CDR1 as MNHEY and CDR2 as SMNVEV (reference sequence). The CDR3 loop reads CASSLGTGGMGTEAFF. The DNA for the CDR3 is TGTGCCAGCAGTTTAGGGACAGGGGGCATGGGGACTGAAGCTTTCTTT.

This clonotype showed up many times. The chain joins TRBV6-5 to TRBJ2-1; D is unresolved. V was shortened by 5 bases and J by 9 bases, with 8 bases between the two germline ends. The CDR3 has 11 residues. The germline gives CDR1 MNHEY, CDR2 SVGAGI. CDR3: CASSQRSEQFF. The CDR3 region has the DNA TGTGCCAGCAGTCAACGTAGTGAGCAGTTCTTC.

This clonotype was seen ten or more times. The genes are TRBV5-1 and TRBJ2-7; TRBD2 might be the D (6 bases). There are 16 residues in the CDR3. V lost 0 bases to trimming and J lost 6 bases, with 19 bases between them. Germline assignment: CDR1 SGHRS and CDR2 YFSETQ. The CDR3 loop is CASSLDLGGLLGEQYF. CDR3 DNA sequence: TGCGCCAGCAGCTTGGATCTTGGGGGACTGCTCGGCGAGCAGTACTTC.

The chain uses TRBV5-1 and TRBJ2-5; no clear D gene. The CDR3 is 15 residues long. V lost 0 bases to trimming and J lost 5 bases, with 14 bases between them. Germline values: CDR1 SGHRS, CDR2 YFSETQ. The CDR3 here is CASSLAMGNFETQYF. In DNA, the CDR3 is TGCGCCAGCAGCTTGGCCATGGGGAATTTTGAGACCCAGTACTTC.

This clonotype showed up many times. This rearrangement joins TRBV25-1 to TRBJ2-1; unclear D gene. Trimming shortened V by 7 bases and J by 5 bases, and 12 bases separated the two germline ends. The CDR3 sequence is 13 residues long. Looked up from germline, CDR1 is MGHDK and CDR2 is SYGVNS. In nucleotides, the CDR3 is TGTGCCAGCAAAGAAGTAGGCGACAATGAGCAGTTCTTC. Translation: CASKEVGDNEQFF.

This clonotype was observed at least ten times. J is TRBJ1-2 and V is TRBV30, with a tentative D call TRBD1 (5 bases). This CDR3 spans 15 amino acids. The germline V gene encodes CDR1 GTSNPN and CDR2 SVGIG (reference sequence). Trimming shortened V by 2 bases and J by 0 bases, and 13 bases separated the two germline ends. In DNA form, the CDR3 reads TGTGCCTGGAGTTTGGGACCGCCAACTAACTATGGCTACACCTTC. Translating gives CAWSLGPPTNYGYTF.

This clonotype was found a few times. The J gene is TRBJ2-5, the V gene TRBV2; 7 nucleotides agree with TRBD1. Germline CDR1 reads SNHLY; CDR2 reads FYNNEI. Trimming took 6 bases from V and 5 from J; bases not matched to a gene: 0. The CDR3 covers 11 residues. The CDR3 DNA follows: TGTGCCAGCAGACAGGGGGAGACCCAGTACTTC. Protein sequence: CASRQGETQYF.

As for this clonotype: An end of the junction does not agree with germline; a read error may underlie this. The chain uses TRBV5-1 and TRBJ2-1, with no clear D. CDR1 SGHRS and CDR2 YFSETQ come from the germline V gene. The CDR3 is made up of 14 amino acids. This chain's CDR3 is CTSSPEAGYNEQFF. The DNA of the CDR3 is TGCACCAGCAGCCCGGAAGCAGGCTACAATGAGCAGTTCTTC.

The V gene is TRBV5-6, the J gene TRBJ2-3; 11 bases are a match to TRBD2. Looked up from germline, CDR1 is SGHDT and CDR2 is YYEEEE. The CDR3 is made up of 17 amino acids. The trim removed 0 bases at V and 0 bases at J, leaving 3 bases unmatched. CDR3 sequence (DNA): TGTGCCAGCAGCTTGGGAGGACTAGCGGGTAGCACAGATACGCAGTATTTT. It is translated as CASSLGGLAGSTDTQYF.

In this sample, this clonotype turned up many times. This chain links TRBV20-1 with TRBJ2-7; the D call may be TRBD1 or TRBD2 (5 bases each). Trimming stripped 6 bases from V and 0 bases from J, with 18 bases between. Germline lookup yields CDR1 DFQATT and CDR2 SNEGSKA (reference sequence). The CDR3 extends over 15 amino acids. CDR3 residues: CSALHRDVNSYEQYF. The CDR3 DNA is TGCAGTGCACTCCATCGGGACGTGAACTCCTACGAGCAGTACTTC.

This clonotype was observed at least ten times. The gene calls are TRBV3-1 and TRBJ2-2; maybe TRBD2 (6 bases). The CDR3 loop spans 16 amino acids. Trimming removed 3 bases at V and 2 bases at J, with 13 bases between. Germline values: CDR1 LGHDT, CDR2 YNNKEL (reference sequence). The CDR3 is CASSHVLRGNTGELFF. The CDR3 DNA is TGTGCCAGCAGCCACGTCCTGCGGGGAAACACCGGGGAGCTGTTTTTT.

This clonotype was observed a handful of times. The chain couples TRBV27 to TRBJ1-5, with a weak D call TRBD1 (6 bases). The germline gives CDR1 MNHEY, CDR2 SMNVEV (reference sequence). CDR3 length: 15 residues. The ends were cut back, 8 bases at V and 5 bases at J, with 19 bases in the middle. The CDR3 is CASGPGTLFDQPQHF. CDR3 nucleotide sequence: TGTGCCAGCGGACCCGGGACACTTTTCGATCAGCCCCAGCATTTT.

At least ten counts were recorded for this clonotype. V usage is TRBV10-3 and J usage is TRBJ1-1; D is perhaps TRBD1 (5 bases). Germline CDR1 ENHRY, CDR2 SYGVKD. Trimming took off 0 bases at V and 0 bases at J, with 23 bases between the two ends. The CDR3 runs 20 residues. CDR3 in amino acids: CAISESRVKEARAMNTEAFF. In DNA form, the CDR3 reads TGTGCCATCAGTGAGTCACGGGTAAAGGAGGCCAGGGCGATGAACACTGAAGCTTTCTTT.